The 2 T cell receptor beta chains given below trace back to one sample, sequenced in a study of blood T cells in healthy people across ages. For the second PCR, which ran for about 6 to 11 cycles, a sample-barcoded 5' primer and a J-beta primer mix were used. TCRdb reprocessed the 5' RACE reads with MiXCR, giving one entry per CDR3 protein. The table shows 1.5 million to 2 million distinct CDR3 sequences, with approximately 28% occurring only once. The sample taken for sequencing was blood. The receptors shown here come from a woman under 40 in good health.

In the case of this clonotype: Just one base apart from a much larger clone, this may be a read error. The chain is built from TRBV29-1 and TRBJ2-1, with 10 positions matching TRBD1. The V and J ends lost 0 bases and 9 bases, in that order; junction bases with no gene match: 11. Per the germline V gene, CDR1 is SQVTM and CDR2 is ANQGSEA. The CDR3 consists of 16 residues. CDR3 sequence reads: CSVEDLGQGVLGEQFF. The CDR3 coding sequence is TGCAGCGTTGAAGATCTAGGACAGGGGGTATTGGGTGAGCAGTTCTTC.

This clonotype has only a few counts. The chain has TRBV7-2 and TRBJ2-1; tentatively, D is TRBD1 or TRBD2 (5 bases each). Germline V CDR1 and CDR2: SGHTA, FQGNSA. V was pared by 7 bases and J by 0 bases, with 16 bases between. This CDR3 comprises 16 residues. CDR3 amino acids: CASTWDGSSSYNEQFF. The CDR3 DNA is TGTGCCAGCACCTGGGACGGATCGAGCTCCTACAATGAGCAGTTCTTC.